The sequence of this TCR beta chain was determined in a study of identical twins. Notes on the study in general: A cross-sectional statistical analysis, not follow-up of the same donors, supported the conclusions. Reduced insertions were recorded for abundant cord blood beta clonotypes, with no such pattern in memory repertoires.

Comment on this clonotype: No antigen is known for it.

Each cDNA held unique molecular identifiers, and template switching gave it a universal primer site. TCRdb independently ran MiXCR on the 5' RACE reads; one entry per CDR3 protein. The data show 500,000 to 650,000 distinct CDR3 sequences, about a fifth seen once. Germline values: CDR1 MGHRA, CDR2 YSYEKL. With 0 bases removed from V and 1 base from J, the gap between germline ends came to 6 bases. The length of the CDR3 is 14 residues. These data are also associated with another study on yellow fever vaccine responses in identical twins. That publication notes: Convergence reportedly seemed to mark part of the twins' vaccine T cell response, with personalization marking the rest.

Sample: CD4+ T cells sorted from blood. This receptor was taken from a woman between 18 and 30 years old in good health. V usage is TRBV4-1 and J usage is TRBJ2-5; D gene unclear. CDR3 region: CASSQDWFQETQYF. For the CDR3, the DNA is TGCGCCAGCAGCCAAGACTGGTTCCAAGAGACCCAGTACTTC.